The 27 T cell receptor beta chains given below trace back to one sample, sequenced in a study of CD8 T cells in Susac syndrome. With random hexamers, reverse transcription was performed on roughly 0.45 to 1 ug of RNA. TCRdb passed the immunoSEQ multiplex PCR reads through MiXCR, listing each CDR3 protein once. The sample carries roughly 50,000 distinct CDR3 sequences, more than 85% recorded once. The sample comprised CD8+ T cells from PBMCs. The receptors were sampled from a human donor in good health.

This chain joins TRBV27 and TRBJ2-7; 7 bases line up with TRBD1. The CDR3 sequence is 16 residues long. From germline, CDR1 is MNHEY and CDR2 SMNVEV (reference sequence). Germline trimming cut 2 bases from V and 0 bases from J; bases unmatched to any gene: 7. The CDR3 region is CASSLAGTANSYEQYF. CDR3 coding DNA: TGTGCCAGCAGTTTAGCCGGGACAGCGAACTCCTACGAGCAGTACTTC.

The chain joins TRBV5-8 to TRBJ2-1; D possibly matches TRBD1 or TRBD2 (6 bases each). Germline values: CDR1 SGHTS, CDR2 YDEGEE. The CDR3 has 15 residues. The V end lost 2 bases, the J end lost 8 bases, and 17 bases lay between the germline ends. CDR3 loop: CASSFDRLGGDEQFF. Written as DNA, the CDR3 is TGTGCCAGCAGCTTTGACAGGCTCGGGGGCGATGAGCAGTTCTTC.

This chain uses TRBV12-3 or TRBV12-4 with TRBJ2-1, with D possibly TRBD2 on 5 matching bases. This CDR3 is 14 amino acids long. V was clipped by 3 bases and J by 6 bases, with 12 bases between them. CDR3 sequence: CASSFTGIRNEQFF. DNA of the CDR3: TGTGCCAGCAGTTTTACCGGGATCCGCAATGAGCAGTTCTTC.

V usage is TRBV3-1 and J usage is TRBJ2-7; perhaps TRBD2 as D (6 bases). V lost 0 bases, J lost 6 bases, and 15 bases lay in between. The CDR3 sequence is 15 residues long. Germline V gene lookup returns CDR1 LGHDT and CDR2 YNNKEL (reference sequence). The CDR3: CASSQDGWRASEQYF. For the CDR3, the DNA is TGTGCCAGCAGCCAAGATGGATGGAGGGCGAGCGAGCAGTACTTC.

The chain is built from TRBV6-6 and TRBJ2-7; D possibly matches TRBD1 or TRBD2 (5 bases each). CDR1 is MNHNY and CDR2 is SVGAGI in the germline V gene (reference sequence). The length of the CDR3 is 16 residues. Between the trimmed V and J ends, which lost 6 bases and 0 bases, there was a span of 18 bases. The CDR3 DNA reads as TGTGCCAGCAGCCTCCCCGGGGCCCCCATCTCCTACGAGCAGTACTTC. It translates to CASSLPGAPISYEQYF.

The chain has TRBV11-2 and TRBJ2-1; perhaps D is TRBD1 or TRBD2 (5 bases each). The germline CDR1 and CDR2 sequences are SGHAT and FQNNGV. The CDR3 covers 13 residues. The V end lost 5 bases, the J end lost 9 bases, and 14 bases lay between the germline ends. CDR3 in DNA: TGTGCCAGCAGCCCCCCCTGGGGGAGTGAGCAGTTCTTC. This codes for CASSPPWGSEQFF.

This chain joins TRBV5-6 and TRBJ2-7; D not resolved. Trimming took 2 bases from V and 0 from J, leaving 15 bases between them. CDR1 SGHDT and CDR2 YYEEEE come from the germline V gene. CDR3 length equals 16 residues. The CDR3 region is CASSLGWDSSSYEQYF. CDR3 nucleotide sequence: TGTGCCAGCAGCTTAGGTTGGGATTCGAGCTCCTACGAGCAGTACTTC.

The V and J genes are TRBV7-6 and TRBJ2-3; D is uncertain. The CDR3 loop spans 14 amino acids. The germline CDR1 and CDR2 sequences are SGHVS and FNYEAQ. Trimming pared 5 bases from V and 0 bases from J, leaving 9 bases between. CDR3: CASSRSRSTDTQYF. CDR3 nucleotide sequence: TGTGCCAGCAGCCGGTCGAGGAGCACAGATACGCAGTATTTT.

DNA of the CDR3: TGTGCCAGCAGCGGGTCCCCCGATACGCAGTATTTT. This codes for CASSGSPDTQYF. The chain uses TRBV7-9 and TRBJ2-3; D gene unclear. The V gene's germline CDR1 is SEHNR and CDR2 FQNEAQ (reference sequence). The CDR3 covers 12 residues. The ends were cut back, 5 bases at V and 6 bases at J, with 9 bases in the middle.

About this clonotype: One junction end disagrees with the germline gene, perhaps due to a read error. This chain links TRBV4-1 with TRBJ2-3, with D possibly being TRBD2 (5 bases). The CDR3 extends over 17 amino acids. CDR1 is MGHRA, CDR2 YSYEKL, per germline. The CDR3 region is CASSHLLRGPPTHTQYF. CDR3 in DNA: TGCGCCAGCAGCCATCTCCTTCGCGGGCCCCCCACACATACGCAGTATTTT.

This chain joins TRBV29-1 and TRBJ2-5; 7 nucleotides match TRBD2. The V gene end was trimmed by 7 bases and the J gene end by 2 bases; junction bases not matched to a gene: 7. The CDR3 is 13 residues long. Germline V gene lookup returns CDR1 SQVTM and CDR2 ANQGSEA. CDR3 region: CSAPGGPQETQYF. CDR3 DNA sequence: TGCAGCGCCCCGGGGGGTCCGCAAGAGACCCAGTACTTC. The full variable domain, in which reference TRBV29-1 and TRBJ2-5 provide the parts outside the CDR3, is SAVISQKPSRDICQRGTSLTIQCQVDSQVTMMFWYRQQPGQSLTLIATANQGSEATYESGFVIDKFPISRPNLTFSTLTVSNMSPEDSSIYLCSAPGGPQETQYFGPGTRLLVL.

The V call is TRBV18, the J call TRBJ2-5; 8 bases match TRBD1. V shed 3 bases and J 5 bases; nucleotides not matched to a gene: 8. CDR1 is KGHSH, CDR2 LQKENI, per germline. The CDR3 extends over 15 amino acids. CDR3 DNA sequence: TGTGCCAGCTCACCCTCAAGACAGGGGAGCGAGACCCAGTACTTC. It yields the protein CASSPSRQGSETQYF.

The chain joins TRBV12-3 or TRBV12-4 to TRBJ2-6; D perhaps matches TRBD1 (5 bases). This CDR3 is built from 17 residues. V gave up 2 bases and J gave up 0 bases, with 11 bases separating them. The CDR3: CASSLRWGTSGANVLTF. DNA of the CDR3: TGTGCCAGCAGTTTAAGATGGGGCACCTCTGGGGCCAACGTCCTGACTTTC.

CDR3 region: CASSLDRGRAYEQYF. The CDR3 nucleotides are TGCGCCAGCAGCTTGGACAGGGGTCGGGCCTACGAGCAGTACTTC. This chain connects TRBV5-1 to TRBJ2-7, with 7 bases matching TRBD1. V was clipped by 0 bases and J by 2 bases; unmatched bases: 5. This CDR3 has 15 amino acids. The germline gives CDR1 SGHRS, CDR2 YFSETQ.

The chain combines TRBV7-8 with TRBJ2-1; 12 bases align to TRBD2. This CDR3 contains 15 residues. The germline CDR1 and CDR2 sequences are SGHVS and FQNEAQ. J lost 7 bases, V lost 5 bases, and 6 bases had no gene match. The CDR3 spells CASSRLAGDRNEQFF. DNA of the CDR3: TGTGCCAGCAGCAGACTAGCGGGAGACAGGAATGAGCAGTTCTTC.

The chain carries TRBV28 and TRBJ2-7; D may be TRBD1 or TRBD2 (5 bases each). From germline, CDR1 is MDHEN and CDR2 SYDVKM. Trimming removed 6 bases from V and 5 bases from J, with 14 bases in between. CDR3 length equals 13 residues. The CDR3 reads CASRTGQGDEQYF. In DNA, the CDR3 is TGTGCCAGCAGGACGGGGCAGGGCGACGAGCAGTACTTC. Full variable domain (missing parts from reference TRBV28 and TRBJ2-7): DVKVTQSSRYLVKRTGEKVFLECVQDMDHENMFWYRQDPGLGLRLIYFSYDVKMKEKGDIPEGYSVSREKKERFSLILESASTNQTSMYLCASRTGQGDEQYFGPGTRLTVT.

The CDR3 is CASRPTGGIYGYTF. DNA for the CDR3: TGCGCCAGCAGACCGACAGGGGGAATCTATGGCTACACCTTC. The V and J genes are TRBV5-1 and TRBJ1-2; 9 positions agree with TRBD1. V gave up 5 bases and J gave up 4 bases; unmatched junction bases: 6. The V gene's germline CDR1 is SGHRS and CDR2 YFSETQ. The CDR3 is 14 amino acids.

The chain uses TRBV19 and TRBJ2-2, with a weak D call TRBD2 (6 bases). V lost 5 bases, J lost 5 bases, and 9 bases lay in between. The CDR3 sequence is 13 residues long. The germline CDR1 and CDR2 sequences are LNHDA and SQIVND (reference sequence). In DNA form, the CDR3 reads TGTGCCAGTAGTGGAGGGTTAACCGGGGAGCTGTTTTTT. This codes for CASSGGLTGELFF.

This chain joins TRBV11-1 and TRBJ1-2; no clear D gene. There are 12 residues in the CDR3. V shed 0 bases and J shed 6 bases, with 5 bases lying between them. Germline lookup yields CDR1 SGHAT and CDR2 FQDESV (reference sequence). The CDR3 loop is CASSLAGDGYTF. CDR3 coding DNA: TGTGCCAGCAGCTTAGCTGGGGATGGCTACACCTTC.

In nucleotides, the CDR3 is TGTGCCTGGGACAGGGGATCGGGGGGCACCGGGGAGCTGTTTTTT. This translates into CAWDRGSGGTGELFF. The chain combines TRBV30 with TRBJ2-2; a possible D gene is TRBD1 (8 bases). This CDR3 is 15 amino acids long. Germline V gene lookup returns CDR1 GTSNPN and CDR2 SVGIG (reference sequence). The V end was cut by 5 bases, the J end by 4 bases, with 17 bases between.

The chain couples TRBV5-1 to TRBJ2-3; the D is unclear. Germline V gives CDR1 SGHRS, CDR2 YFSETQ. This CDR3 region has 17 residues. V was trimmed by 4 bases and J by 6 bases, leaving 24 bases between them. The CDR3 is CASSTPPSRAYGDTQYF. The DNA for the CDR3 is TGCGCCAGCAGCACTCCTCCCTCCCGGGCCTACGGGGATACGCAGTATTTT.

The V call is TRBV7-6, the J call TRBJ1-1; a weak D match, TRBD1 (5 bases). V was pared by 5 bases and J by 7 bases, with 17 bases between. Germline V gene lookup returns CDR1 SGHVS and CDR2 FNYEAQ. There are 14 residues in the CDR3. CDR3 loop: CASSLGDVGNEAFF. For the CDR3, the DNA is TGTGCCAGCAGCCTAGGGGACGTTGGAAATGAAGCTTTCTTT.

The rearrangement links TRBV19 to TRBJ2-1; 11 bases match TRBD1. The germline V gene has CDR1 LNHDA and CDR2 SQIVND (reference sequence). The CDR3 length is 15 residues. The V gene end was trimmed by 3 bases and the J gene end by 6 bases; junction bases not matched to a gene: 4. CDR3 DNA: TGTGCCAGTAGTATCTCCGGGACAGGGGGCAATGAGCAGTTCTTC. Its translation: CASSISGTGGNEQFF.

V and J are TRBV6-6 and TRBJ1-5, with D possibly TRBD1 on 6 matching bases. The germline V gene has CDR1 MNHNY and CDR2 SVGAGI (reference sequence). The length of the CDR3 is 12 residues. The V end was cut by 4 bases, the J end by 12 bases, with 13 bases between. The CDR3: CASSSDRLGQHF. The CDR3 DNA sequence: TGTGCCAGCAGTTCCGACAGGTTGGGCCAGCATTTT.

The chain uses TRBV2 and TRBJ2-3, with 12 nucleotides matching TRBD2. The trim removed 7 bases at V and 3 bases at J, leaving 8 bases unmatched. This CDR3 is built from 16 residues. From germline, CDR1 is SNHLY and CDR2 FYNNEI. CDR3 sequence reads: CASTRLAGVVTDTQYF. The CDR3 DNA reads TGTGCCAGCACCCGACTAGCGGGAGTGGTAACAGATACGCAGTATTTT. The variable domain in full, completed from reference TRBV2 and TRBJ2-3, reads EPEVTQTPSHQVTQMGQEVILRCVPISNHLYFYWYRQILGQKVEFLVSFYNNEISEKSEIFDDQFSVERPDGSNFTLKIRSTKLEDSAMYFCASTRLAGVVTDTQYFGPGTRLTVL.

This clonotype was observed a few times. The chain couples TRBV12-3 or TRBV12-4 to TRBJ2-7, with 9 bases aligning to TRBD2. The CDR3 is 13 residues long. V lost 7 bases, J lost 3 bases, and 4 bases stayed unmatched. In DNA form, the CDR3 reads TGTGCCAGCACCTTGACTAGCGGCTACGAGCAGTACTTC. It is translated as CASTLTSGYEQYF.

The V and J genes are TRBV2 and TRBJ2-4, with D tentatively TRBD2 (5 bases). The germline V and J ends were trimmed by 6 bases and 1 base, with 10 bases remaining between them. The germline CDR1 and CDR2 sequences are SNHLY and FYNNEI. The CDR3 is 14 amino acids. In nucleotides, the CDR3 is TGTGCCAGCAGCCATGGAGGCGCCAAAAACATTCAGTACTTC. Translated, it gives CASSHGGAKNIQYF.